This passage covers 13 T cell receptor beta chains from one sample sequenced in a study of siplizumab effects on memory and regulatory T cells. TCRdb keeps only in-frame clones here, not all; method: immunoSEQ multiplex PCR. The sample has 99,000 or so clones; over 90% are singletons. Sequencing input: Tregs sorted from blood. The receptor source for this set is a human donor in good health.

The chain is built from TRBV28 and TRBJ2-1; 10 positions match TRBD1. CDR3 length equals 17 residues. The germline gives CDR1 MDHEN, CDR2 SYDVKM. The junction had 16 bases not matched to a gene; V was cut back by 6 bases and J by 8 bases. The DNA for the CDR3 is TGTGCCAGCAGCCCCGACCCTGGGACAGGGGAACATCATGAGCAGTTCTTC. Protein sequence: CASSPDPGTGEHHEQFF.

This chain joins TRBV7-8 and TRBJ1-1; no definite D call. V was shortened by 5 bases and J by 0 bases, with 16 bases between the two germline ends. CDR1 and CDR2 (germline): SGHVS, FQNEAQ. The CDR3 is 16 residues long. This CDR3 is CASSPQGLGMNTEAFF. The DNA of the CDR3 is TGTGCCAGCAGCCCGCAAGGGTTGGGGATGAACACTGAAGCTTTCTTT.

The chain recombines TRBV7-9 with TRBJ2-1; D may be TRBD1 or TRBD2 (5 bases each). CDR1 is SEHNR and CDR2 is FQNEAQ in the germline V gene (reference sequence). V shed 7 bases and J shed 8 bases, with 15 bases lying between them. CDR3 length equals 13 residues. The CDR3 DNA sequence: TGTGCCAGCACCCCGGCCGGGGCCCATGAGCAGTTCTTC. Its translation is CASTPAGAHEQFF.

This clone has a single count. The genes are TRBV27 and TRBJ2-1; 12 bases match TRBD2. V was clipped by 7 bases and J by 1 base; unmatched bases: 5. Germline loops: CDR1 MNHEY, CDR2 SMNVEV (reference sequence). This CDR3 has 16 residues. CDR3 loop: CASTVLAGGSYNEQFF. The CDR3 DNA sequence: TGTGCCAGCACCGTACTAGCGGGGGGATCCTACAATGAGCAGTTCTTC.

The rearrangement uses TRBV7-2 and TRBJ1-5, with D possibly TRBD1 on 6 matching bases. V gave up 9 bases and J gave up 6 bases, with 15 bases separating them. CDR1 is SGHTA and CDR2 is FQGNSA in the germline V gene. The CDR3 spans 13 residues. In DNA, the CDR3 is TGTGCCAGTACAACAGGGTTGGGTCAGCCCCAGCATTTT. Its translation: CASTTGLGQPQHF.

V gene TRBV5-1 combines with J gene TRBJ2-7; 7 nucleotides match TRBD2. The germline gives CDR1 SGHRS, CDR2 YFSETQ. The CDR3 has 16 residues. Trimming cost V 4 bases and J 3 bases; bases outside gene matches: 13. The CDR3 loop reads CASSPVASGNFYEQYF. In DNA form, the CDR3 reads TGCGCCAGCAGCCCGGTGGCTAGCGGAAACTTCTACGAGCAGTACTTC.

The table lists this clone with a count of one. In DNA, the CDR3 is TGTGCCAGCAGCATGAAGGGACAGACCTATGGCTACACCTTC. Translating it yields CASSMKGQTYGYTF. The chain carries TRBV2 and TRBJ1-2, with TRBD1 matching 7 bases. After removal of 6 bases from V and 4 bases from J, the junction contained 8 bases not matched to a gene. From germline, CDR1 is SNHLY and CDR2 FYNNEI. The CDR3 loop spans 14 amino acids.

This clone was seen once. The chain uses TRBV5-1 and TRBJ1-2; D not resolved. This CDR3 contains 12 residues. Germline V gene lookup returns CDR1 SGHRS and CDR2 YFSETQ. Trimming removed 0 bases from V and 8 bases from J, with 8 bases in between. The CDR3 DNA reads as TGCGCCAGCAGCTTGGGGACGGGAGGCTACACCTTC. It codes for CASSLGTGGYTF.

This sequence joins TRBV29-1 and TRBJ2-7, with 10 nucleotides matching TRBD1. V was clipped by 5 bases and J by 7 bases; unmatched bases: 8. Germline CDR1 is SQVTM and CDR2 is ANQGSEA. The CDR3 is 13 residues long. DNA of the CDR3: TGCAGCGTTAAAAGACAGGGGGCGAGGGAGCAGTACTTC. Translating it yields CSVKRQGAREQYF.

This sequence joins TRBV11-2 and TRBJ2-7, with 9 nucleotides matching TRBD1. The CDR3 totals 17 residues. Germline CDR1 and CDR2: SGHAT and FQNNGV. V lost 5 bases and J lost 5; bases outside the gene matches: 16. The CDR3 here is CASSPYTGTGIPNEQYF. Here the CDR3 DNA reads TGTGCCAGCAGCCCATATACCGGGACAGGGATTCCCAACGAGCAGTACTTC.

The CDR3 DNA follows: TGTGCCAGCAGTGAAGCGCGAATACACAGGGAGCAGTTCTTC. Translating it yields CASSEARIHREQFF. The chain couples TRBV6-1 to TRBJ2-1; D is perhaps TRBD1 (5 bases). Germline-derived CDR1 and CDR2 are MNHNS and SASEGT. The length of the CDR3 is 14 residues. Trimming shortened V by 0 bases and J by 10 bases, and 13 bases separated the two germline ends.

CDR3 amino acids: CASSLRTGAETQYF. CDR3 sequence (DNA): TGTGCCAGCAGCCTGCGGACAGGGGCGGAGACCCAGTACTTC. This chain links TRBV5-4 with TRBJ2-5; 9 nucleotides align to TRBD1. V lost 4 bases to trimming and J lost 5 bases; unmatched junction nucleotides: 6. The CDR3 spans 14 residues. Germline V gives CDR1 SGHNT, CDR2 YYREEE (reference sequence).

The gene calls are TRBV5-6 and TRBJ1-1; no clear D gene. The V end lost 1 base, the J end lost 1 base, and 8 bases lay between the germline ends. The germline CDR1 and CDR2 sequences are SGHDT and YYEEEE. The CDR3 length is 14 residues. This CDR3 is CASSLSSWNTEAFF. Here the CDR3 DNA reads TGTGCCAGCAGCTTGTCCTCCTGGAACACTGAAGCTTTCTTT. The full variable domain, with the rest looked up from reference TRBV5-6 and TRBJ1-1, is DAGVTQSPTHLIKTRGQQVTLRCSPKSGHDTVSWYQQALGQGPQFIFQYYEEEERQRGNFPDRFSGHQFPNYSSELNVNALLLGDSALYLCASSLSSWNTEAFFGQGTRLTVV.